The present entry profiles one T cell receptor beta chain with its context. The V and J ends lost 10 bases and 2 bases, in that order; junction bases with no gene match: 13. From germline, CDR1 is SNHLY and CDR2 FYNNEI. CDR3 length: 17 residues. Data came from immunoSEQ multiplex PCR; TCRdb stores just in-frame clones and leaves some out. The sample carries 200,000 to 250,000 clones, around 89% recorded once. The data were obtained in a study of blood T cell repertoires in COVID-19. Study-wide background: Samples representing acute and convalescent COVID-19 were sourced from the United States, Italy and Spain. T cells, B-cell-depleted T cells, or PBMCs supplied cDNA or gDNA.

Assignment of participants to cohorts was predicated upon participant-reported clinical history. Resolution of symptoms, clearance, or two negative PCRs was present in recovered Cohort 3 donors. This sequence originates from a woman in her twenties or thirties who had recovered from COVID-19. The sequencing sample was made of PBMCs or T cells enriched from blood (not recorded which). The gene calls are TRBV2 and TRBJ2-1, with TRBD2 identical over 11 bases. CDR3 sequence reads: CAINAGSSGGAYNEQFF. DNA of the CDR3: TGTGCCATCAATGCAGGAAGTAGCGGGGGGGCCTACAATGAGCAGTTCTTC.